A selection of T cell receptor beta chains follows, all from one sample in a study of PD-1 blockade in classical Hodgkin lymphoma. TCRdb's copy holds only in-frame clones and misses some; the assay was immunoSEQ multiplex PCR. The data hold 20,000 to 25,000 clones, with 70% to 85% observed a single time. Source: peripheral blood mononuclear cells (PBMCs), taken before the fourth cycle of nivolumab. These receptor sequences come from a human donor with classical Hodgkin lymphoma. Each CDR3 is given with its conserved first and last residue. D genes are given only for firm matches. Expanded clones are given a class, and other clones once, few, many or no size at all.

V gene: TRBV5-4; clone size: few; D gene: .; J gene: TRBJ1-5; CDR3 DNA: TGTGCCAGCAGACTCGACAGCGGGCCCCAGCATTTT; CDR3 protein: CASRLDSGPQHF
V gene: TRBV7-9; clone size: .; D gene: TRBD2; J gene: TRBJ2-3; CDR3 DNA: TGTGCCAGCAGCTTCCCTACCGGACTAGCGGGGGATCCTGATACGCAGTATTTT; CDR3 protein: CASSFPTGLAGDPDTQYF
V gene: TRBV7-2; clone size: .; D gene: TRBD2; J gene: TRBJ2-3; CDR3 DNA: TGTGCCAGCAGGACTGGATCAGGCGGGAGGTGGATCACAGATACGCAGTATTTT; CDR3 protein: CASRTGSGGRWITDTQYF
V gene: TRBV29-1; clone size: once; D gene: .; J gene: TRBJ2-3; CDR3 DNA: TGCAGCGTTGAGAGGCGCCCCACAGATACGCAGTATTTT; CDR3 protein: CSVERRPTDTQYF
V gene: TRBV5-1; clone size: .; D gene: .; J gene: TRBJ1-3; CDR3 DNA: TGCGCCAGCAGCTTTGGAAACACCATATATTTT; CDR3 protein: CASSFGNTIYF
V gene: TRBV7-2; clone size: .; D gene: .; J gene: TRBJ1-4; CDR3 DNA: TGTGCCAGCAGGGATGGGGGGAAGGCCGAAAAACTGTTTTTT; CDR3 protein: CASRDGGKAEKLFF
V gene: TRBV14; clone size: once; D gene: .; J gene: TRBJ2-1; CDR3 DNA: TGTGCCAGCAGCCAAGCTCTAGGAGCCAATGAGCAGTTCTTC; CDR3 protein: CASSQALGANEQFF
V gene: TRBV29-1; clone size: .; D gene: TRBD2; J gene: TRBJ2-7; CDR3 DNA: TGCAGCGTCATAATCGGGACTAGCGGGAGGACCTCCTACGAGCAGTACTTC; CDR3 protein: CSVIIGTSGRTSYEQYF
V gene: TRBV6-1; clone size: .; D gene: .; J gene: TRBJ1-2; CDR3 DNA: TGTGCCAGCAGTGGGGGGGAGGGTGGATTCGGCTATGGCTACACCTTC; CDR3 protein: CASSGGEGGFGYGYTF
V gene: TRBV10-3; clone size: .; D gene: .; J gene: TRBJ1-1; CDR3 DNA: TGTGCCATCGATGCAGGAGGGGCGAACACTGAAGCTTTCTTT; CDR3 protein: CAIDAGGANTEAFF
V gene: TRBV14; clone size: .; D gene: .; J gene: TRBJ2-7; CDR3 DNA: TGTGCCAGCAGCCTCCGGACAGTTGGGAGCGGCGGGACAGCTTACGAGCAGTACTTC; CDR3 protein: CASSLRTVGSGGTAYEQYF
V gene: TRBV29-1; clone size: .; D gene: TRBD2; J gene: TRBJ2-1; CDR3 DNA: TGCAGCGTTCGATCAATTAGCGGGAGCCTATTCTCCTACAATGAGCAGTTCTTC; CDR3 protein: CSVRSISGSLFSYNEQFF
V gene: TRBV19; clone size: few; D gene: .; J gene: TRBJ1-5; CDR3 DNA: TGTGCCAGTAGTATTCCCTTGGGCAGGCGGGATCAGCCCCAGCATTTT; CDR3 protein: CASSIPLGRRDQPQHF